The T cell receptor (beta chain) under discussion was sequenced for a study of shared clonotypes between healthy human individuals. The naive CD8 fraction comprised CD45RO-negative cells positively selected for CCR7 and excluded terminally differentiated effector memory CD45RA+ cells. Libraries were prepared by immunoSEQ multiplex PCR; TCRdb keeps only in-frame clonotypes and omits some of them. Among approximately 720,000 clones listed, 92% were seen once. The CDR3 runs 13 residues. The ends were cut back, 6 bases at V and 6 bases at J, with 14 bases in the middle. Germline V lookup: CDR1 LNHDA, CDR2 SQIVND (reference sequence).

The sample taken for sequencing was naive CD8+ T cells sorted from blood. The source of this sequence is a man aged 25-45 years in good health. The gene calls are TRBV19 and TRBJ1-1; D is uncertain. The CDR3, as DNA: TGTGCCAGTAGCCCCGGAGCCCTCGCTGAAGCTTTCTTT. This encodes CASSPGALAEAFF.